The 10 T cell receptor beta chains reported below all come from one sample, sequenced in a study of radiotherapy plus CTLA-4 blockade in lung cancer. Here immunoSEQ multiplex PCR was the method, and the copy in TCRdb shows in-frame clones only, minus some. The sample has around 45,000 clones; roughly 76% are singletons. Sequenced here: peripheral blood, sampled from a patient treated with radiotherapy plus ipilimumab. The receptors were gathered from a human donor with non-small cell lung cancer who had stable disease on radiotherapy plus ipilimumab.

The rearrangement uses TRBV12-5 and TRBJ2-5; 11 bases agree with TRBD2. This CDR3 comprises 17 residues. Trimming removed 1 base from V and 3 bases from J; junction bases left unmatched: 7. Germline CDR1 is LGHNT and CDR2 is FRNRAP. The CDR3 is CASGLGRTSGLEETQYF. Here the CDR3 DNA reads TGTGCTAGTGGTTTGGGTCGGACTAGCGGGCTTGAAGAGACCCAGTACTTC.

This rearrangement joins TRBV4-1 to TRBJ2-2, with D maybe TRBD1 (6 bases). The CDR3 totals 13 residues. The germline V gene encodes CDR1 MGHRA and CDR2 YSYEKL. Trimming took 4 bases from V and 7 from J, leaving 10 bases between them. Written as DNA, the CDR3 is TGCGCCAGCAGCCTCCGGGGACACGGGGAGCTGTTTTTT. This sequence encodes CASSLRGHGELFF.

CDR3 sequence: CASSPTGLTDTQYF. The CDR3 DNA follows: TGTGCCAGCAGCCCGACAGGTCTGACAGATACGCAGTATTTT. This rearrangement joins TRBV7-3 to TRBJ2-3; weak D call: TRBD1 (6 bases). In germline, CDR1 is SGHTA, CDR2 FQGTGA. The CDR3 loop spans 14 amino acids. The ends were cut back, 5 bases at V and 3 bases at J, with 12 bases in the middle.

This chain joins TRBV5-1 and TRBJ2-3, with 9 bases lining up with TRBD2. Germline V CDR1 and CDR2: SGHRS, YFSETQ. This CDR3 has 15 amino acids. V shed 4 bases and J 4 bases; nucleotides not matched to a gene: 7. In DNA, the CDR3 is TGCGCCAGCAGCGCGGGGGGGCCCCTAGCAGATACGCAGTATTTT. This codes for CASSAGGPLADTQYF.

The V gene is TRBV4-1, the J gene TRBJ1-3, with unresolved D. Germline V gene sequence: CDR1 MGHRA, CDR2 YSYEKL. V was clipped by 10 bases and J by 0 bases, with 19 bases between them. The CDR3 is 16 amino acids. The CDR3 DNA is TGCGCCAAATTAACAGCCCCGGTAGCCTCTGGAAACACCATATATTTT. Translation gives CAKLTAPVASGNTIYF.

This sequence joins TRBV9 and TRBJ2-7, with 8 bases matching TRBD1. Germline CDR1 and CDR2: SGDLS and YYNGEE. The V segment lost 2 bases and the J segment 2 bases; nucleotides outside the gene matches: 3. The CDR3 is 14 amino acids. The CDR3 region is CASSVQTGAYEQYF. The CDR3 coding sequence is TGTGCCAGCAGCGTCCAGACAGGGGCCTACGAGCAGTACTTC.

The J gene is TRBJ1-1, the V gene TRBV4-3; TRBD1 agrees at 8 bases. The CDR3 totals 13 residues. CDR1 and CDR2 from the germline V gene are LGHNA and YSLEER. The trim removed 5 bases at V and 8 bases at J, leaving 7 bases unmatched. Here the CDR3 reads CASSARTGLEAFF. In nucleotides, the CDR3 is TGCGCCAGCAGCGCCCGGACAGGGCTAGAAGCTTTCTTT.

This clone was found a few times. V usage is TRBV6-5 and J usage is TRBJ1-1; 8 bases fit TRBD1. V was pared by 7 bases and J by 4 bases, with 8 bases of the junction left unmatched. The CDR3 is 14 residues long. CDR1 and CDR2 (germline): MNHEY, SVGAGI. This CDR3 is CASISQGALTEAFF. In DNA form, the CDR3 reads TGTGCCAGCATCTCGCAGGGGGCGCTCACTGAAGCTTTCTTT.

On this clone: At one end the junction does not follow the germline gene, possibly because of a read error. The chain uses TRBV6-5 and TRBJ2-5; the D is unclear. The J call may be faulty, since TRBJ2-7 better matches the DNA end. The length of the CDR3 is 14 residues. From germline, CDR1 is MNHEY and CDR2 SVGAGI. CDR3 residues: CASSYSTVGDEQYF. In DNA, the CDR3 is TGTGCCAGCAGCTACTCTACCGTTGGCGACGAGCAGTACTTC.

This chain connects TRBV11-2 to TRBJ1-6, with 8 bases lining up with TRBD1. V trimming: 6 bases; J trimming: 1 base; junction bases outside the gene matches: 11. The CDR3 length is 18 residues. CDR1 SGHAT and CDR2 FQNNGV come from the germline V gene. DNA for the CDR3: TGTGCCAGCAGATCGGGGGCAGGGGGCAAGTCCTATAATTCACCCCTCCACTTT. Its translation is CASRSGAGGKSYNSPLHF.